These 25 T cell receptor beta chains were all obtained from the same sample, sequenced in a study of shared clonotypes between healthy human individuals. Repertoires were generated with immunoSEQ multiplex PCR, while TCRdb's copy carries only in-frame clones and drops some. This sample carries about 2.5 million clones, around 92% of them seen once, and the ten largest clones take around 0.4%. Material for sequencing was naive CD4+ T cells from PBMCs. The subset denotes: CD45RA+ positively selected. The origin of the receptors is a young man in good health. Some clones in this sample may be carry-over from other donors' samples.

V usage is TRBV4-1 and J usage is TRBJ2-7; TRBD1 aligns across 10 bases. Losses at the gene ends were 4 bases for V and 3 bases for J; bases not matched to a gene: 6. Germline V CDR1 and CDR2: MGHRA, YSYEKL. This CDR3 comprises 15 residues. This chain's CDR3 is CASSLTGTGDYEQYF. DNA for the CDR3: TGCGCCAGCAGCCTAACCGGGACAGGGGACTACGAGCAGTACTTC.

The CDR3, as DNA: TGTGCCAGCAGATTACGCAGGGAGTCAGATTCCCAGCATTTT. Its translation: CASRLRRESDSQHF. The V and J genes are TRBV6-5 and TRBJ1-5, with a weak D call TRBD1 (5 bases). The CDR3 is 14 amino acids. Trimming removed 6 bases from V and 11 bases from J, with 20 bases in between. Germline CDR1 reads MNHEY; CDR2 reads SVGAGI.

The chain employs TRBV5-1 and TRBJ1-3; maybe TRBD1 (5 bases). V was trimmed by 2 bases and J by 2 bases, leaving 11 bases between them. Germline V gene sequence: CDR1 SGHRS, CDR2 YFSETQ. The CDR3 loop spans 15 amino acids. Here the CDR3 DNA reads TGCGCCAGCAGCTTTACCGGGACCCCTGGAAACACCATATATTTT. Amino acids: CASSFTGTPGNTIYF. The variable domain in full, with the rest retrieved from reference TRBV5-1 and TRBJ1-3, is KAGVTQTPRYLIKTRGQQVTLSCSPISGHRSVSWYQQTPGQGLQFLFEYFSETQRNKGNFPGRFSGRQFSNSRSEMNVSTLELGDSALYLCASSFTGTPGNTIYFGEGSWLTVV.

Comment on this clone: This sample also contains other DNA sequences that code for the same CDR3. CDR3 loop: CASSVAGPSSYEQYF. CDR3 in DNA: TGTGCCAGCAGCGTAGCCGGGCCTAGCTCCTACGAGCAGTACTTC. The chain couples TRBV9 to TRBJ2-7, with D unresolved. This CDR3 is 15 amino acids long. Germline CDR1 is SGDLS and CDR2 is YYNGEE. Trimming removed 0 bases at V and 0 bases at J, with 10 bases between.

The chain joins TRBV7-8 to TRBJ1-5, with TRBD1 identical over 7 bases. V lost 3 bases to trimming and J lost 0 bases; unmatched junction nucleotides: 5. The length of the CDR3 is 16 residues. CDR1 SGHVS and CDR2 FQNEAQ come from the germline V gene. The chain's CDR3 is CASSFGTAYSNQPQHF. The DNA of the CDR3 is TGTGCCAGCAGCTTCGGGACAGCATATAGCAATCAGCCCCAGCATTTT.

The chain has TRBV6-6 and TRBJ2-2, with D uncertain. Germline lookup yields CDR1 MNHNY and CDR2 SVGAGI (reference sequence). The CDR3 has 14 amino acids. V gave up 7 bases and J gave up 5 bases, with 14 bases separating them. CDR3 DNA: TGTGCCAGCACCCCCGACGGGCTGACCGGGGAGCTGTTTTTT. Translated, it gives CASTPDGLTGELFF.

This clone has only a few counts. The genes are TRBV27 and TRBJ2-2; D is uncertain. V was clipped by 2 bases and J by 4 bases, with 5 bases between them. The CDR3 covers 13 residues. Germline loops: CDR1 MNHEY, CDR2 SMNVEV (reference sequence). CDR3 protein: CASSLLTTGELFF. The CDR3 bases are TGTGCCAGCAGTTTACTTACCACCGGGGAGCTGTTTTTT.

This clone appeared once. The chain joins TRBV7-2 to TRBJ2-1; TRBD2 aligns across 8 bases. CDR1 and CDR2 from the germline V gene are SGHTA and FQGNSA. V lost 5 bases and J lost 9; bases outside the gene matches: 15. There are 16 residues in the CDR3. The CDR3 spells CASSQRPGLEVGEQFF. In DNA form, the CDR3 reads TGTGCCAGCAGCCAGAGACCGGGACTAGAAGTCGGTGAGCAGTTCTTC. Together with reference TRBV7-2 and TRBJ2-1, the CDR3 gives the full variable domain: GAGVSQSPSNKVTEKGKDVELRCDPISGHTALYWYRQSLGQGLEFLIYFQGNSAPDKSGLPSDRFSAERTGGSVSTLTIQRTQQEDSAVYLCASSQRPGLEVGEQFFGPGTRLTVL.

The chain employs TRBV28 and TRBJ2-7; TRBD1 is a possible D gene (6 bases). V was trimmed by 10 bases and J by 3 bases, leaving 10 bases between them. Looked up from germline, CDR1 is MDHEN and CDR2 is SYDVKM. The CDR3 length is 11 residues. The DNA of the CDR3 is TGTGCCACCAAGGGGGTCTACGAGCAGTACTTC. This sequence encodes CATKGVYEQYF.

V and J are TRBV28 and TRBJ2-1, with D unresolved. The CDR3 sequence is 12 residues long. Deletions cut 5 bases from V and 9 bases from J, with 11 bases between. Germline loops: CDR1 MDHEN, CDR2 SYDVKM. Here the CDR3 DNA reads TGTGCCAGCAGTGGCTCGTGGCTTGAGCAGTTCTTC. Protein product: CASSGSWLEQFF.

This sequence joins TRBV27 and TRBJ2-7; D unclear. The CDR3 consists of 13 residues. V was shortened by 6 bases and J by 0 bases, with 9 bases between the two germline ends. Looked up from germline, CDR1 is MNHEY and CDR2 is SMNVEV (reference sequence). CDR3 DNA: TGTGCCAGCAGAAGGACGAGCTCCTACGAGCAGTACTTC. This sequence encodes CASRRTSSYEQYF.

As to this clone: The identical CDR3 is also encoded by other nucleotide sequences in the sample. The chain uses TRBV6-5 and TRBJ1-3; D not certain. The CDR3 has 13 amino acids. V gave up 6 bases and J gave up 0 bases, with 6 bases separating them. Germline V gene lookup returns CDR1 MNHEY and CDR2 SVGAGI. CDR3 protein: CASSSFSGNTIYF. CDR3 sequence (DNA): TGTGCCAGCAGCTCATTCTCTGGAAACACCATATATTTT.

The V and J genes are TRBV7-2 and TRBJ2-3; TRBD2 matches at 10 bases. This CDR3 has 14 residues. Germline CDR1 and CDR2: SGHTA and FQGNSA. V was pared by 3 bases and J by 5 bases, with 2 bases of the junction left unmatched. The CDR3 is CASSFTSGVDTQYF. CDR3 sequence (DNA): TGTGCCAGCAGCTTCACTAGCGGGGTAGATACGCAGTATTTT.

The CDR3 is CASSLKLLAGIPNTQYF. CDR3 sequence (DNA): TGTGCCAGCAGCCTAAAGCTCCTAGCGGGAATACCCAATACGCAGTATTTT. The chain is built from TRBV14 and TRBJ2-3; 9 nucleotides align to TRBD2. The germline V gene encodes CDR1 SGHDN and CDR2 FVKESK. Trimming at V came to 4 bases and at J to 7 bases, leaving 15 bases not matched to a gene. The CDR3 has 17 amino acids.

This sequence joins TRBV9 and TRBJ2-1; 8 nucleotides agree with TRBD1. The CDR3 sequence is 16 residues long. Germline V lookup: CDR1 SGDLS, CDR2 YYNGEE. J gave up 6 bases and V 4 bases, and 12 bases lay outside the gene matches. CDR3 in DNA: TGTGCCAGCAGCCCGTTGACAGGGGTGGGGGTCAATGAGCAGTTCTTC. Protein: CASSPLTGVGVNEQFF.

The chain is built from TRBV5-1 and TRBJ2-7; TRBD1 matches at 7 bases. J was trimmed by 1 base and V by 3 bases; bases with no gene match: 10. CDR1 and CDR2 from the germline V gene are SGHRS and YFSETQ. The CDR3 is 16 amino acids. CDR3 DNA sequence: TGCGCCAGCAGCTGGGGGTGGGACAGCTTGTCCTACGAGCAGTACTTC. Its protein is CASSWGWDSLSYEQYF.

The count of this clone is one. The chain recombines TRBV16 with TRBJ1-1; D remains ambiguous. V lost 4 bases and J 0 bases, leaving 9 bases between the germline ends. The CDR3 contains 14 residues. Looked up from germline, CDR1 is KGHSY and CDR2 is FQNENV. CDR3 in DNA: TGTGCCAGCAGCCGATCTACCCTGAACACTGAAGCTTTCTTT. Translating it yields CASSRSTLNTEAFF.

This clone has only one observation. This chain links TRBV29-1 with TRBJ2-5; TRBD2 agrees at 12 bases. The CDR3 spans 18 residues. The trim removed 6 bases at V and 11 bases at J, leaving 25 bases unmatched. Germline-derived CDR1 and CDR2 are SQVTM and ANQGSEA. The CDR3 region is CSVAPGLAGRVGRWEQYF. DNA of the CDR3: TGCAGCGTAGCTCCCGGACTAGCGGGACGAGTGGGACGATGGGAGCAGTACTTC.

This chain links TRBV5-1 with TRBJ1-2; possibly TRBD1 for D (5 bases). Germline assignment: CDR1 SGHRS and CDR2 YFSETQ. V was pared by 0 bases and J by 8 bases, with 20 bases between. The CDR3 contains 16 residues. In nucleotides, the CDR3 is TGCGCCAGCAGCTTGGTTTCTTCCAGGGAGCAGGGAGGCTACACCTTC. Translation gives CASSLVSSREQGGYTF.

V usage is TRBV28 and J usage is TRBJ2-7, with D possibly matching TRBD1 (6 bases). Germline CDR1 and CDR2: MDHEN and SYDVKM. The CDR3 contains 14 residues. Between the trimmed V and J ends, which lost 8 bases and 4 bases, there was a span of 18 bases. Here the CDR3 DNA reads TGTGCCAGCCTAGAGGGGACAAGAGTATACGAGCAGTACTTC. It is translated as CASLEGTRVYEQYF.

V usage is TRBV18 and J usage is TRBJ1-1; D remains unclear. The CDR3 is made up of 14 amino acids. CDR1 is KGHSH and CDR2 is LQKENI in the germline V gene. V lost 4 bases to trimming and J lost 4 bases, with 13 bases between them. In DNA form, the CDR3 reads TGTGCCAGCTCACTCCACCTAGGTGGCACTGAAGCTTTCTTT. Encoded protein: CASSLHLGGTEAFF.

The rearrangement joins TRBV9 to TRBJ2-1, with D maybe TRBD2 (5 bases). Germline V CDR1 and CDR2: SGDLS, YYNGEE. This CDR3 comprises 15 residues. The V and J ends lost 1 base and 3 bases respectively, with 11 bases between them. The CDR3 bases are TGTGCCAGCAGCGTACAAGGGAGCTTCTACAATGAGCAGTTCTTC. Protein: CASSVQGSFYNEQFF.

This clone was counted a single time. The V and J genes are TRBV29-1 and TRBJ2-7; 15 positions agree with TRBD2. CDR1 and CDR2 from the germline V gene are SQVTM and ANQGSEA. CDR3 length: 17 amino acids. Losses at the gene ends were 6 bases for V and 0 bases for J; bases not matched to a gene: 9. The CDR3 DNA sequence: TGCAGCGTGTGGGGACTAGCGGGAGGCCTGAGCTCCTACGAGCAGTACTTC. Protein sequence: CSVWGLAGGLSSYEQYF.

A few counts support this clone. The chain recombines TRBV4-1 with TRBJ2-7, with 8 bases matching TRBD1. Germline CDR1 is MGHRA and CDR2 is YSYEKL. The CDR3 totals 15 residues. J lost 7 bases, V lost 1 base, and 9 bases had no gene match. The CDR3 nucleotides are TGCGCCAGCAGCCAAGGGTTGGCAGGGGGCGGGGAGCAGTACTTC. It is translated as CASSQGLAGGGEQYF.

This chain joins TRBV10-3 and TRBJ2-1, with 10 positions matching TRBD2. The trim removed 4 bases at V and 5 bases at J, leaving 11 bases unmatched. The CDR3 is 17 amino acids. Germline CDR1 is ENHRY and CDR2 is SYGVKD. In DNA form, the CDR3 reads TGTGCCATCAGTGGGACTCCGGGACTAGCGACAAACAATGAGCAGTTCTTC. Amino acid sequence: CAISGTPGLATNNEQFF.